This T cell receptor (beta chain) was recovered during a study of blood T cell repertoires in COVID-19. Source study methods: Estimation of nucleated cell counts relied on the amplification of reference gene primers. Measured with immunoSEQ multiplex PCR; TCRdb has only the in-frame clones, and not every one. Clone size and V and J calls were adopted from that table, with D and trimming inferred from the DNA. Among fewer than 300,000 clones, approximately 91% were seen once, and the ten largest hold 2.3%. The receptor's source is a woman aged 40 to 49 with acute COVID-19. Sequencing used PBMCs or T cells enriched from blood (not recorded which).

CDR3 DNA: TGTGCCAGCAGTCACGACGACAGGGATAATTCACCCCTCCACTTT. Translating it yields CASSHDDRDNSPLHF. This chain uses TRBV27 with TRBJ1-6; 7 bases map to TRBD1. J was trimmed by 5 bases and V by 5 bases; bases with no gene match: 6. The CDR3 consists of 15 residues. Per germline, CDR1 MNHEY and CDR2 SMNVEV (reference sequence).